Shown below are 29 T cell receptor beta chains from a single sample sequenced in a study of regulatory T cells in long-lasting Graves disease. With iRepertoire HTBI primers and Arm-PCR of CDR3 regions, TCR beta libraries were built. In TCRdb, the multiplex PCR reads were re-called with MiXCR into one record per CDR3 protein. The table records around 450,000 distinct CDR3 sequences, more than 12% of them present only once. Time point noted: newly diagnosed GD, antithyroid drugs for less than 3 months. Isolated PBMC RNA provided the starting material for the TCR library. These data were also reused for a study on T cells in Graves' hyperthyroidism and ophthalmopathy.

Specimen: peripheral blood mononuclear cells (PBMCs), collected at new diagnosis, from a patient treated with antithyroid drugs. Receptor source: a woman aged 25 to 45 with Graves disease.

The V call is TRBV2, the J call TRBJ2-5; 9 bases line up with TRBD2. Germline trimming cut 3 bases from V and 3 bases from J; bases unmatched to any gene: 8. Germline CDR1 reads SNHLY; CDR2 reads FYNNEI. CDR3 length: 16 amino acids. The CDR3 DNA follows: TGTGCCAGCAGTGAGGATAGCGGGAGCCGGAAAGAGACCCAGTACTTC. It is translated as CASSEDSGSRKETQYF. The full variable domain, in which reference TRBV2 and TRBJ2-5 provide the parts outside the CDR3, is EPEVTQTPSHQVTQMGQEVILRCVPISNHLYFYWYRQILGQKVEFLVSFYNNEISEKSEIFDDQFSVERPDGSNFTLKIRSTKLEDSAMYFCASSEDSGSRKETQYFGPGTRLLVL.

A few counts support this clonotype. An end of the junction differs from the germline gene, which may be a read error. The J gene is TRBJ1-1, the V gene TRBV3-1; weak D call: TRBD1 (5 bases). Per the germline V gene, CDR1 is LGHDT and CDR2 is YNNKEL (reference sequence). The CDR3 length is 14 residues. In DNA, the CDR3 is TGTGCCAGCAGCCAAGACAGGGTGGGCACTGAAGCTTTATTT. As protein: CASSQDRVGTEALF.

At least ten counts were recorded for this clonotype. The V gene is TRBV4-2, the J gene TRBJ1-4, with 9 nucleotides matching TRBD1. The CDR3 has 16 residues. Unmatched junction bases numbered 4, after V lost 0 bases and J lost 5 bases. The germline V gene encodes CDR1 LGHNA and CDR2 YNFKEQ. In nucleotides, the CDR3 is TGTGCCAGCAGCCAAGAGGGACAGGGAGGGAATGAAAAACTGTTTTTT. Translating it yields CASSQEGQGGNEKLFF.

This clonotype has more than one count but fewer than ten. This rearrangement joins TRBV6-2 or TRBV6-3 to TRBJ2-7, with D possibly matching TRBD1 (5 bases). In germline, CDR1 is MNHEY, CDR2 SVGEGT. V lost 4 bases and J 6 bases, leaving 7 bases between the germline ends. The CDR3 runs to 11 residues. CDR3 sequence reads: CASSFQGEQYF. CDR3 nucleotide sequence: TGTGCCAGCAGTTTCCAGGGCGAGCAGTACTTC.

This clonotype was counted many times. The CDR3 loop reads CASSLWDAGLWDEQYF. The CDR3 DNA reads as TGTGCCAGCAGCTTATGGGATGCTGGCTTGTGGGACGAGCAGTACTTC. The chain carries TRBV7-3 and TRBJ2-7; D gene ambiguous. V lost 2 bases and J 5 bases, leaving 19 bases between the germline ends. Germline CDR1 SGHTA, CDR2 FQGTGA. CDR3 length: 16 residues.

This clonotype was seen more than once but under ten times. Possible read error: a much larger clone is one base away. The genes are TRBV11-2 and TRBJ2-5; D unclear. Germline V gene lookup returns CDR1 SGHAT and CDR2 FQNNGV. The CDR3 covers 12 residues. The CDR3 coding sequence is TGTGCCAGCAGCCAGGATCTCGAGACCAAGTACTTC. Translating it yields CASSQDLETKYF.

The CDR3 sequence: CASIRLAGDITGELFF. As DNA, the CDR3 is TGTGCCAGTATCCGACTAGCGGGAGACATCACCGGGGAGCTGTTTTTT. The genes are TRBV2 and TRBJ2-2; 12 positions agree with TRBD2. The CDR3 loop spans 16 amino acids. V lost 9 bases and J lost 4; bases outside the gene matches: 9. The germline V gene encodes CDR1 SNHLY and CDR2 FYNNEI.

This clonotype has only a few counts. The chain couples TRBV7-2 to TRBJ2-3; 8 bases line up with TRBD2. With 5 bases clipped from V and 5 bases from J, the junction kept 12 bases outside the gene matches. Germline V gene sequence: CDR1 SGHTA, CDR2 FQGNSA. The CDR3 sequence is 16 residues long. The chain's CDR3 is CASSTVPGRAGDTQYF. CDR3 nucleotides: TGTGCCAGCAGCACCGTGCCCGGGAGGGCCGGAGATACGCAGTATTTT.

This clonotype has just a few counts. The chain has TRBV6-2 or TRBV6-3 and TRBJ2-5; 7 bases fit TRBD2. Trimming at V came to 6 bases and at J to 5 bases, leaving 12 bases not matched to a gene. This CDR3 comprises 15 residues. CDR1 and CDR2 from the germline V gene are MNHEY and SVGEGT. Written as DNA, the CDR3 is TGTGCCAGCAGGAAGGGCCGGGCGGGAGTTGAGACCCAGTACTTC. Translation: CASRKGRAGVETQYF.

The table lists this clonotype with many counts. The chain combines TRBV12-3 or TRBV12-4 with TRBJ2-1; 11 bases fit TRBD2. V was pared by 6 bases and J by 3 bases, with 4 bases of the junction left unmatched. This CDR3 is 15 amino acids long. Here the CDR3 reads CASRLLAGDYNEQFF. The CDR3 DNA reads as TGTGCCAGCAGGCTACTAGCGGGAGACTACAATGAGCAGTTCTTC.

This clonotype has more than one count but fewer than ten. The CDR3 region has the DNA TGTGCCAGCAGCGCTACAGGGGCCCCTAGCAATCAGCCCCAGCATTTT. This gives the protein CASSATGAPSNQPQHF. The chain joins TRBV5-6 to TRBJ1-5, with 7 positions matching TRBD1. Germline-derived CDR1 and CDR2 are SGHDT and YYEEEE. V was clipped by 4 bases and J by 0 bases; unmatched bases: 7. This CDR3 contains 16 residues.

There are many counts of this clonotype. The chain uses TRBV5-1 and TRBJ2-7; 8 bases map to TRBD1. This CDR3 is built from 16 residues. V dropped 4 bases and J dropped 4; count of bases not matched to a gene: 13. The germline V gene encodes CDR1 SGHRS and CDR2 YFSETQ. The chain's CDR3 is CASSPRGRGLRYEQYF. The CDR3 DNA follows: TGCGCCAGCAGCCCTCGAGGCAGGGGGCTGAGATACGAGCAGTACTTC.

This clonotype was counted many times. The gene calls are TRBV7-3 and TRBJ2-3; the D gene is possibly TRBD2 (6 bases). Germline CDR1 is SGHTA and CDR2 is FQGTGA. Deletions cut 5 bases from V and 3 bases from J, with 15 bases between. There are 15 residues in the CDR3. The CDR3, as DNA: TGTGCCAGCAGCCCAGACGGGGGATCGACAGATACGCAGTATTTT. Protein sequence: CASSPDGGSTDTQYF.

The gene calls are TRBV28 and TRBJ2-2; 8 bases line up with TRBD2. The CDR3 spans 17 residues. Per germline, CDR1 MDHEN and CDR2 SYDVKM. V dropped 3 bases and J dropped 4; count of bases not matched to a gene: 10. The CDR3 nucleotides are TGTGCCAGCAGTTTGGGGGGATACGGGAGGGCCACCGGGGAGCTGTTTTTT. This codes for CASSLGGYGRATGELFF.

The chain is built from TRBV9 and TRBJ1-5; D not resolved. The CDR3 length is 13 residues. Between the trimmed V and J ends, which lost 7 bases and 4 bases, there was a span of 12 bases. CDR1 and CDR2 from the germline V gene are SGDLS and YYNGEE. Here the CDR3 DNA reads TGTGCCAGCTCGGAAGGTCTAAATCAGCCCCAGCATTTT. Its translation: CASSEGLNQPQHF.

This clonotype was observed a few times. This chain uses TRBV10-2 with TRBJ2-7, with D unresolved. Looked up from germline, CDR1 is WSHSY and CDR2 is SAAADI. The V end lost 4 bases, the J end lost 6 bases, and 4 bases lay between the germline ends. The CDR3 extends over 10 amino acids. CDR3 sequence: CASSGGEQYF. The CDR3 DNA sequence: TGCGCCAGCAGTGGGGGCGAGCAGTACTTC.

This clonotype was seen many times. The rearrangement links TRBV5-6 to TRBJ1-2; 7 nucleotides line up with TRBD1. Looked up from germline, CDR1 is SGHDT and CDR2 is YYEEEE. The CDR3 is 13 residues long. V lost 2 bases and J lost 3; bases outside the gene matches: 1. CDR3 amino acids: CASSFQGDYGYTF. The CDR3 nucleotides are TGTGCCAGCAGCTTCCAGGGGGACTATGGCTACACCTTC.

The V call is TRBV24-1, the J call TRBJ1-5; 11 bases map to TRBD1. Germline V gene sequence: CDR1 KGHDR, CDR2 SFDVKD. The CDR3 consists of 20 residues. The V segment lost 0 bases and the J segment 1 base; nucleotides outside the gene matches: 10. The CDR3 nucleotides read TGTGCCACCAGTGATTTGTCTCCCGGACAGGGGGCGCGGAGCAATCAGCCCCAGCATTTT. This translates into CATSDLSPGQGARSNQPQHF.

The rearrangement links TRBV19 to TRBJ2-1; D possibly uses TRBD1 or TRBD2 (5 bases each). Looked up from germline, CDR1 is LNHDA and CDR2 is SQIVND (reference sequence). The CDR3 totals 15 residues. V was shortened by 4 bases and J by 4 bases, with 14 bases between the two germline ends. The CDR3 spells CASSKSGTIYNEQFF. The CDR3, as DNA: TGTGCCAGTAGTAAGTCCGGGACGATATACAATGAGCAGTTCTTC.

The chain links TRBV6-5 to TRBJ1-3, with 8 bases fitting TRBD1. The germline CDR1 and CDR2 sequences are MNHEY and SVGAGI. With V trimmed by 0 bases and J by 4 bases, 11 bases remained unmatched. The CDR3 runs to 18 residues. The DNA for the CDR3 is TGTGCCAGCAGTTACTCGAGCCGGCAGGGGGCTTTCGGAAACACCATATATTTT. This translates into CASSYSSRQGAFGNTIYF.

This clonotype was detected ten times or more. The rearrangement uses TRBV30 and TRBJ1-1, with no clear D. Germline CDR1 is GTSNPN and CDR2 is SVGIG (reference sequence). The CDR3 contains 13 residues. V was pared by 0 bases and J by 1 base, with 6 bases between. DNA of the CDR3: TGTGCCTGGAGTGTCGGAGGGAACACTGAAGCTTTCTTT. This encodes CAWSVGGNTEAFF.

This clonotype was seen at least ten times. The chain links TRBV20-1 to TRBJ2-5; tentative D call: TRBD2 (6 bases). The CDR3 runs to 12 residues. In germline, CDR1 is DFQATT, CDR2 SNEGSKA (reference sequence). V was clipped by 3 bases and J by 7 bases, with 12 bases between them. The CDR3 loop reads CSASGSHGTQYF. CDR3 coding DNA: TGCAGTGCTAGCGGGAGTCATGGGACCCAGTACTTC.

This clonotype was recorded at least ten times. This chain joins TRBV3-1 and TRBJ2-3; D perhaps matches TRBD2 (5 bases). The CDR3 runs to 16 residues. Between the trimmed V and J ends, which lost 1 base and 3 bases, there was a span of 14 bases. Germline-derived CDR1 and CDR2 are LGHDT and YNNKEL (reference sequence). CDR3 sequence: CASSQAREIATDTQYF. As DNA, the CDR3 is TGTGCCAGCAGCCAAGCCCGGGAAATAGCGACAGATACGCAGTATTTT.

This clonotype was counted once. The DNA for the CDR3 is TGCGCCAGCAGCCAAGATCGCGGGGGGCGAGATACGCAGTATTTT. Protein sequence: CASSQDRGGRDTQYF. This chain connects TRBV4-1 to TRBJ2-3, with 8 bases identical to TRBD2. The CDR3 runs to 15 residues. CDR1 is MGHRA, CDR2 YSYEKL, per germline. J was trimmed by 5 bases and V by 0 bases; bases with no gene match: 4.

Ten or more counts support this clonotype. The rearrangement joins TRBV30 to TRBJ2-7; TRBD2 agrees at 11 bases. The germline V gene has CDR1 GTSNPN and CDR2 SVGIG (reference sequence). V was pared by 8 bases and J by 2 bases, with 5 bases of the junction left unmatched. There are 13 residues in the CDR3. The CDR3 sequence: CAGLLAGAYEQYF. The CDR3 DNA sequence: TGTGCCGGCCTACTAGCGGGAGCCTACGAGCAGTACTTC.

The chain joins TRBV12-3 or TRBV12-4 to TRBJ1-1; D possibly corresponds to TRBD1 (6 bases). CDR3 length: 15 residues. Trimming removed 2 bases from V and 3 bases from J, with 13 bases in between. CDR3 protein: CASSLPQGLHTEAFF. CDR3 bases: TGTGCCAGCAGTTTACCCCAGGGGCTACACACTGAAGCTTTCTTT.

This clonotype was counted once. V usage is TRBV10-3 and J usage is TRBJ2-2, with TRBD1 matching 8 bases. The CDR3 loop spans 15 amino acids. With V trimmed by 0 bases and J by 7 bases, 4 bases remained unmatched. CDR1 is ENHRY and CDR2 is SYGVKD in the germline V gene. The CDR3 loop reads CAISESRQGIGELFF. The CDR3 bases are TGTGCCATCAGTGAGTCACGACAGGGGATCGGGGAGCTGTTTTTT.

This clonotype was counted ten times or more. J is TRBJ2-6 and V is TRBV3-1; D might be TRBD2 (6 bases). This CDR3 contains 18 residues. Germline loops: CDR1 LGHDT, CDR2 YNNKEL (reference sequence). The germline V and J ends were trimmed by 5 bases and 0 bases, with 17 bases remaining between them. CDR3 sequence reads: CASSSRLVNPSGANVLTF. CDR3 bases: TGTGCCAGCAGCTCCCGACTAGTGAATCCCTCTGGGGCCAACGTCCTGACTTTC.

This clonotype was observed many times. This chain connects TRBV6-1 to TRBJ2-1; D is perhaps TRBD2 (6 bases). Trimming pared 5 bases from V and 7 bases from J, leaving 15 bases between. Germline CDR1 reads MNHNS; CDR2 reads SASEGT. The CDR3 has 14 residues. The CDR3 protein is CASSPRLGVNEQFF. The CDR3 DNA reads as TGTGCCAGCAGTCCTCGACTAGGTGTGAATGAGCAGTTCTTC.